These T cell receptor beta chains were read from a single sample in a study of beta chain features in type 1 diabetes. Profiling relied on immunoSEQ multiplex PCR, and the TCRdb table lists in-frame clones only, not all of them. The data hold 140,000 or so clones, with around 8.7% observed a single time. Input material: central memory CD4+ T cells from blood. The receptor set was obtained from a young man in good health. The CDR3 runs from the conserved cysteine through the conserved F or W. The D gene is left open where the match is weak. Part of the rows lack a size; the others show once, few, many or a class for expanded clones.

D,size,V,J,CDR3,DNA
.,.,TRBV9,TRBJ2-7,CASSPRQDSYEQYF,TGTGCCAGCAGCCCGAGACAGGATTCCTACGAGCAGTACTTC
.,many,TRBV19,TRBJ2-1,CASSMYSGGPWNEQFF,TGTGCCAGTAGTATGTATTCGGGGGGCCCGTGGAATGAGCAGTTCTTC
.,.,TRBV7-2,TRBJ1-1,CASSGRQRNTEAFF,TGTGCCAGCAGCGGTAGACAGAGAAACACTGAAGCTTTCTTT
.,few,TRBV27,TRBJ1-4,CASTSGRVNEKLFF,TGTGCCAGCACCTCGGGCAGGGTAAATGAAAAACTGTTTTTT
.,.,TRBV21-1,TRBJ1-2,CASSIAGTGHIANYGYTF,TGTGCCAGCAGCATAGCCGGGACAGGGCACATAGCTAACTATGGCTACACCTTC
.,.,TRBV11-2,TRBJ2-3,CASSYRTTSTDTQYF,TGTGCCAGCAGCTACCGGACAACTAGCACAGATACGCAGTATTTT
.,.,TRBV9,TRBJ1-2,CASSARTEANYGYTF,TGTGCCAGCAGCGCCCGGACAGAGGCTAACTATGGCTACACCTTC
TRBD1,few,TRBV7-9,TRBJ2-7,CASSPRDRQPYEQYF,TGTGCCAGCAGCCCCCGGGACAGGCAACCTTACGAGCAGTACTTC
.,.,TRBV19,TRBJ2-7,CASTLGGAGGSYEQYF,TGTGCCAGTACCCTCGGAGGGGCAGGGGGCTCCTACGAGCAGTACTTC
TRBD1,few,TRBV20-1,TRBJ1-2,CSATPGQAYTF,TGCAGTGCTACCCCCGGACAGGCCTACACCTTC
TRBD1,few,TRBV4-3,TRBJ1-6,CASSQGQGFSPLHF,TGCGCCAGCAGCCAGGGACAGGGTTTTTCACCCCTCCACTTT
TRBD2,few,TRBV4-3,TRBJ2-3,CASSQGFSTSGQVQYF,TGCGCCAGCAGCCAAGGGTTTTCGACTAGCGGACAGGTGCAGTATTTT
TRBD2,.,TRBV7-2,TRBJ2-1,CASSSYGTRFNEQFF,TGTGCCAGCAGCTCCTACGGGACTAGGTTTAATGAGCAGTTCTTC
TRBD2,few,TRBV5-1,TRBJ2-1,CASNSGELNEQFF,TGCGCCAGCAATAGCGGGGAATTGAATGAGCAGTTCTTC
TRBD2,few,TRBV4-1,TRBJ2-7,CASSHRLAGEYEQYF,TGCGCCAGCAGTCACCGACTAGCGGGGGAATACGAGCAGTACTTC
TRBD1,few,TRBV10-3,TRBJ1-2,CAISETGAGLF,TGTGCCATCAGTGAGACAGGGGCCGGACTCTTC
.,.,TRBV4-1,TRBJ1-1,CASSRPSGTPNTEAFF,TGCGCCAGCAGTCGACCATCCGGGACACCGAACACTGAAGCTTTCTTT
TRBD1,few,TRBV5-4,TRBJ2-1,CASSQDWDSSYNEQFF,TGTGCCAGCAGCCAAGATTGGGACAGTTCCTACAATGAGCAGTTCTTC
TRBD2,few,TRBV7-9,TRBJ2-7,CASSSTLAGGHEQYF,TGTGCCAGCAGCTCTACTCTAGCGGGGGGGCACGAGCAGTACTTC
.,many,TRBV11-3,TRBJ2-1,CASSPNSREQFF,TGTGCCAGCAGCCCCAACTCACGGGAGCAGTTCTTC
.,many,TRBV7-9,TRBJ1-2,CASSLPTSNYGYTF,TGTGCCAGCAGCTTACCTACTTCTAACTATGGCTACACCTTC
.,few,TRBV18,TRBJ1-1,CASSPRGGEAFF,TGTGCCAGCTCACCAAGGGGGGGTGAAGCTTTCTTT
.,few,TRBV9,TRBJ2-3,CASSSGPTDTQYF,TGTGCCAGCAGCTCAGGGCCTACAGATACGCAGTATTTT
TRBD1,few,TRBV4-1,TRBJ2-7,CASSKGQGPSYEQYF,TGCGCCAGCAGCAAAGGACAGGGGCCTTCCTACGAGCAGTACTTC
.,few,TRBV11-3,TRBJ1-2,CASSSFAPVDYGYTF,TGTGCCAGCAGCTCGTTCGCCCCGGTAGACTATGGCTACACCTTC
TRBD2,few,TRBV6-1,TRBJ2-3,CATASGGAGDTQYF,TGTGCCACGGCTAGCGGGGGGGCTGGGGATACGCAGTATTTT
.,few,TRBV27,TRBJ1-2,CASSSSWGAYGYTF,TGTGCCAGCAGTTCCTCTTGGGGAGCCTATGGCTACACCTTC
.,few,TRBV10-3,TRBJ2-7,CAISEIGGSGYEQYF,TGTGCCATCAGTGAAATTGGAGGGTCGGGCTACGAGCAGTACTTC